The 7 T cell receptor beta chains below were found in one sample sequenced in a study of identical twins. From the 5' RACE reads, TCRdb called clonotypes with MiXCR, one entry per CDR3 protein. The data hold approximately 690,000 distinct CDR3 sequences, with around 6% observed a single time. The sample taken for sequencing was naive T cells sorted from blood. These receptor sequences come from a young man in good health.

This clonotype showed up just a few times. The rearrangement joins TRBV3-1 to TRBJ1-5; D is unclear. The CDR3 sequence is 14 residues long. CDR1 is LGHDT, CDR2 YNNKEL, per germline (reference sequence). The V end was cut by 3 bases, the J end by 3 bases, with 9 bases between. CDR3 region: CASSHETDNQPQHF. In DNA form, the CDR3 reads TGTGCCAGCAGCCACGAGACGGACAATCAGCCCCAGCATTTT. The full variable domain, completed using reference TRBV3-1 and TRBJ1-5, is DTAVSQTPKYLVTQMGNDKSIKCEQNLGHDTMYWYKQDSKKFLKIMFSYNNKELIINETVPNRFSPKSPDKAHLNLHINSLELGDSAVYFCASSHETDNQPQHFGDGTRLSIL.

CDR3 amino acids: CASGALAATGELFF. The DNA for the CDR3 is TGTGCCAGCGGTGCACTAGCAGCCACCGGGGAGCTGTTTTTT. The chain joins TRBV27 to TRBJ2-2; D might be TRBD2 (6 bases). CDR1 is MNHEY, CDR2 SMNVEV, per germline (reference sequence). There are 14 residues in the CDR3. V was trimmed by 8 bases and J by 4 bases, leaving 14 bases between them.

This clonotype was counted many times. The rearrangement joins TRBV5-1 to TRBJ1-4, with D possibly matching TRBD1 (6 bases). Germline V lookup: CDR1 SGHRS, CDR2 YFSETQ. The CDR3 extends over 16 amino acids. Trimming left V 4 bases short and J 6 bases short, with 19 bases between. CDR3 loop: CASSVGDRGSDEKLFF. The DNA of the CDR3 is TGCGCCAGCAGCGTTGGAGATAGGGGGTCCGATGAAAAACTGTTTTTT.

The chain has TRBV20-1 and TRBJ1-1; the D is unclear. CDR3 length equals 13 residues. From germline, CDR1 is DFQATT and CDR2 SNEGSKA (reference sequence). The V end was cut by 1 base, the J end by 3 bases, with 9 bases between. In nucleotides, the CDR3 is TGCAGTGCTAGAGTCCGAGACTACACTGAAGCTTTCTTT. Translating gives CSARVRDYTEAFF.

Many counts were recorded for this clonotype. This rearrangement joins TRBV12-3 or TRBV12-4 to TRBJ2-2; no clear D gene. This CDR3 is built from 13 residues. Trimming removed 5 bases at V and 7 bases at J, with 11 bases between. The CDR3 bases are TGTGCCAGCAGTAGGCTCCGCTTCGGGGAGCTGTTTTTT. Encoded protein: CASSRLRFGELFF.

This clonotype has at least ten counts. This chain uses TRBV28 with TRBJ1-1, with unresolved D. Between the trimmed V and J ends, which lost 5 bases and 4 bases, there was a span of 8 bases. The germline CDR1 and CDR2 sequences are MDHEN and SYDVKM. The CDR3 spans 12 residues. The CDR3 is CASSRLGTEAFF. CDR3 DNA: TGTGCCAGCAGTCGACTTGGCACTGAAGCTTTCTTT.

This clonotype has just a few counts. The chain has TRBV20-1 and TRBJ1-2; D gene unclear. Germline assignment: CDR1 DFQATT and CDR2 SNEGSKA (reference sequence). Trimming cost V 5 bases and J 8 bases, with 21 bases left between them. The CDR3 is made up of 14 amino acids. As DNA, the CDR3 is TGCAGTGCTCGGCAGGCCGAGTCGCTGTGGGGCTACACCTTC. Its protein product is CSARQAESLWGYTF.